This T cell receptor (beta chain) appears in the sequencing data of a study of long-term antiretroviral therapy in people with HIV. In the United States, treatment was given to all participants with HIV. The immunoSEQ assay was v3.0, run at survey level. TCRdb keeps only in-frame clones here, not all; method: immunoSEQ multiplex PCR. The table includes tens of thousands of clones, about nine tenths detected once. The CDR3 is 17 amino acids. V lost 1 base to trimming and J lost 0 bases, with 11 bases between them. In germline, CDR1 is SGHKS, CDR2 YYEKEE (reference sequence). The chain recombines TRBV5-5 with TRBJ1-6; D ambiguous. The source is a woman aged 30 to 39 with HIV. The source was unsorted PBMCs, collected 1.8 years before starting antiretroviral therapy. As DNA, the CDR3 is TGTGCCAGCAGCTTGTCCGGACCCAGCTCCTATAATTCACCCCTCCACTTT. This encodes CASSLSGPSSYNSPLHF.